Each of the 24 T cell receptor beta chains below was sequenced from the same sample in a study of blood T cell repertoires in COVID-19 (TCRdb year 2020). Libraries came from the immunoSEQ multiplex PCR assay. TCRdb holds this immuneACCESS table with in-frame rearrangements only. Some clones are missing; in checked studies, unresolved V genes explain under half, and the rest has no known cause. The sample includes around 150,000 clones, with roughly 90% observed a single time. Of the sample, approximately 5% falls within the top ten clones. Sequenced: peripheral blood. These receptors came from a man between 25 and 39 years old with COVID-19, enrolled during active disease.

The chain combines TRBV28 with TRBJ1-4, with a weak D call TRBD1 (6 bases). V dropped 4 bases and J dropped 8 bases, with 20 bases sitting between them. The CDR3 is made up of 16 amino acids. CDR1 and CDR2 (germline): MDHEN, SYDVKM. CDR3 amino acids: CASSSRWTAPREKLFF. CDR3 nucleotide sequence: TGTGCCAGCAGTTCCCGGTGGACAGCTCCGCGGGAAAAACTGTTTTTT.

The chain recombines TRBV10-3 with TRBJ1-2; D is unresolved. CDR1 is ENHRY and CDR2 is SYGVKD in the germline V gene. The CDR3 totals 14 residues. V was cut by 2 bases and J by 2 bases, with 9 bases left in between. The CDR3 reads CAISEGSENYGYTF. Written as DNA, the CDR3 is TGTGCCATCAGTGAGGGGAGCGAGAACTATGGCTACACCTTC.

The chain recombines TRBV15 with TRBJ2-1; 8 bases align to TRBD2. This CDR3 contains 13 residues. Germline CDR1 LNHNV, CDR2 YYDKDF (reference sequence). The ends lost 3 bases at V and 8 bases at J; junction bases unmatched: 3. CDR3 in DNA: TGTGCCACCAGCAGCGGGGGGGGTCATGAGCAGTTCTTC. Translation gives CATSSGGGHEQFF.

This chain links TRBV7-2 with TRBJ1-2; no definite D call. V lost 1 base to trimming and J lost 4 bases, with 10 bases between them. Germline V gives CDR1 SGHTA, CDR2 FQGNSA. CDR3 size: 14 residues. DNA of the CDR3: TGTGCCAGCAGCTTAGGAGGGAGGGCCTATGGCTACACCTTC. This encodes CASSLGGRAYGYTF.

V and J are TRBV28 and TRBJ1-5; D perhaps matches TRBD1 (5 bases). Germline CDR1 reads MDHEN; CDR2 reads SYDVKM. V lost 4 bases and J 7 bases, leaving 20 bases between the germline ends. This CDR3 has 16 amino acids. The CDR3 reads CASSSGGEGKGQPQHF. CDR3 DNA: TGTGCCAGCAGTTCCGGGGGTGAGGGAAAGGGACAGCCCCAGCATTTT.

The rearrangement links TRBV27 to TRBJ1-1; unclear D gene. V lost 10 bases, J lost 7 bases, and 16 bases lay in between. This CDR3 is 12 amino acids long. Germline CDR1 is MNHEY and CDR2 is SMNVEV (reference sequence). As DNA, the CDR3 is TGTGCCACCCTAGACTTGAAAGATGAAGCTTTCTTT. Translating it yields CATLDLKDEAFF.

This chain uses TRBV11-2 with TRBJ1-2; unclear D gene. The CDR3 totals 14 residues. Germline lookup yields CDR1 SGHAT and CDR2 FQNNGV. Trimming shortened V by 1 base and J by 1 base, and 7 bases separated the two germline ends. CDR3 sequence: CASSLVGLNYGYTF. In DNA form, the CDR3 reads TGTGCCAGCAGCTTAGTCGGACTTAACTATGGCTACACCTTC.

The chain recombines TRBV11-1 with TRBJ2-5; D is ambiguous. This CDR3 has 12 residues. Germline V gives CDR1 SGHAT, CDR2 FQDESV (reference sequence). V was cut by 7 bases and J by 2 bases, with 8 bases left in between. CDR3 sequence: CASKFGQETQYF. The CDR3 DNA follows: TGTGCCAGCAAGTTCGGGCAAGAGACCCAGTACTTC.

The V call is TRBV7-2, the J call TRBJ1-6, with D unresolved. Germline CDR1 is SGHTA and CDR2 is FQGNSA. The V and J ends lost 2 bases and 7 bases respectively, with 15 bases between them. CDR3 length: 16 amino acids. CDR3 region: CASSLPPLRSNSPLHF. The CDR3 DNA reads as TGTGCCAGCAGCTTACCGCCGCTCCGTAGCAATTCACCCCTCCACTTT.

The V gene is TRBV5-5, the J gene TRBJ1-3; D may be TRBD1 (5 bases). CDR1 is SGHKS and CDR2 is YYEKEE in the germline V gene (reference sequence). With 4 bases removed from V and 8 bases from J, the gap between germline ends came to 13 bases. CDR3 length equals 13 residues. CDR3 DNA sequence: TGTGCCAGCAGCCCCCCCTCGGGGGACACCATATATTTT. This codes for CASSPPSGDTIYF.

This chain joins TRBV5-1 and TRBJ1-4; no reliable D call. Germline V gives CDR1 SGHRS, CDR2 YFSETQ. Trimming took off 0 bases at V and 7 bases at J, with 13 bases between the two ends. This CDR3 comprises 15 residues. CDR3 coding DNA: TGCGCCAGCAGCTTGGAGCGGGCTTTTGGTGAAAAACTGTTTTTT. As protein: CASSLERAFGEKLFF. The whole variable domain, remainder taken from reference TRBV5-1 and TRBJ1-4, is KAGVTQTPRYLIKTRGQQVTLSCSPISGHRSVSWYQQTPGQGLQFLFEYFSETQRNKGNFPGRFSGRQFSNSRSEMNVSTLELGDSALYLCASSLERAFGEKLFFGSGTQLSVL.

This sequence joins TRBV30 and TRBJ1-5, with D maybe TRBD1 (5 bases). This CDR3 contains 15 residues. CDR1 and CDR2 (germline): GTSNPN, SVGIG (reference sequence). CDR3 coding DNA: TGTGCTCTCCGGGACGTCGGAGGCGGGAGTCAGCCCCAGCATTTT. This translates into CALRDVGGGSQPQHF.

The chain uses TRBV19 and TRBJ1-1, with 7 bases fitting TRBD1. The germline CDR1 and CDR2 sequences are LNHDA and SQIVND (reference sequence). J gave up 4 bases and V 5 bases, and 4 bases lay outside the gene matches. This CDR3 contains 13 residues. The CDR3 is CASSLNRGTEAFF. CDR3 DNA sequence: TGTGCCAGTAGTCTTAACAGGGGCACTGAAGCTTTCTTT.

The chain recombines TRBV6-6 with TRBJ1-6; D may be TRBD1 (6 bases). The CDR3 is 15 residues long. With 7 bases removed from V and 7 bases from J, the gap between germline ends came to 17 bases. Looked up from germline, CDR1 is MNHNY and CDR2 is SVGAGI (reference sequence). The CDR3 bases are TGTGCCAGCAACCCACAGGGATGGGGGAATTCACCCCTCCACTTT. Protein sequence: CASNPQGWGNSPLHF.

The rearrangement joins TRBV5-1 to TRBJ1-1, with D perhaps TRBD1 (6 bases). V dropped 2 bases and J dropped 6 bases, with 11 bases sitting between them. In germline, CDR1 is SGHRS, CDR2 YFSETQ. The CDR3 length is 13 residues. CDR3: CASSFTGTAEAFF. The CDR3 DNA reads TGCGCCAGCAGCTTCACAGGGACCGCTGAAGCTTTCTTT.

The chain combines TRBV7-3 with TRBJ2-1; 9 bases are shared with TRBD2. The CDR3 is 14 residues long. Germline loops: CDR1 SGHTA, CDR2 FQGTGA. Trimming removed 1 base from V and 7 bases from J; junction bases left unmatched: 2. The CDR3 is CASSLMGLANEQFF. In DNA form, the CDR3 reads TGTGCCAGCAGCTTAATGGGACTAGCAAATGAGCAGTTCTTC.

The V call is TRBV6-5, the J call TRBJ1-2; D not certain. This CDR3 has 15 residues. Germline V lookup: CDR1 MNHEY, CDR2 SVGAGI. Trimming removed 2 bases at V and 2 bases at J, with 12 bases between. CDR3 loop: CASSYTRDVNYGYTF. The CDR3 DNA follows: TGTGCCAGCAGTTACACCCGGGATGTGAACTATGGCTACACCTTC.

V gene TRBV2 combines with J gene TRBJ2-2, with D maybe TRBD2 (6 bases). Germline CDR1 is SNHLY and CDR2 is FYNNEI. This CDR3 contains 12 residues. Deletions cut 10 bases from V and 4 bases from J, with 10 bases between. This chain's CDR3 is CAKRGTTGELFF. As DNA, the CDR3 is TGTGCCAAACGGGGGACCACCGGGGAGCTGTTTTTT.

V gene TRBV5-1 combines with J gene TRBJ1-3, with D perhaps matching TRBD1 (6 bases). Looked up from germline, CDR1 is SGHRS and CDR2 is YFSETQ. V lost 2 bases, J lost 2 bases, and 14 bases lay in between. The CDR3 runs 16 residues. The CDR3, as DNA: TGCGCCAGCAGCTTTCAGGCACGACAGGCTGGAAACACCATATATTTT. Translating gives CASSFQARQAGNTIYF.

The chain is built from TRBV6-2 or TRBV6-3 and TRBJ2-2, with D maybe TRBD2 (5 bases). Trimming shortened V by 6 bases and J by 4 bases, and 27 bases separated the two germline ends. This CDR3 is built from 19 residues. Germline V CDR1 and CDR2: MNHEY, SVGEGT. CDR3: CASSRPGGGSLGFTGELFF. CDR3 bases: TGTGCCAGCAGCCGCCCGGGCGGAGGTAGTTTGGGTTTCACCGGGGAGCTGTTTTTT.

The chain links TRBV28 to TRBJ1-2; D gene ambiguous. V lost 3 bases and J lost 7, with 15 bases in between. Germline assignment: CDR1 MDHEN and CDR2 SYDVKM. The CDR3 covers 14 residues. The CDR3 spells CASSLTTGVRGYTF. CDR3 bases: TGTGCCAGCAGTTTGACGACCGGGGTTCGTGGCTACACCTTC.

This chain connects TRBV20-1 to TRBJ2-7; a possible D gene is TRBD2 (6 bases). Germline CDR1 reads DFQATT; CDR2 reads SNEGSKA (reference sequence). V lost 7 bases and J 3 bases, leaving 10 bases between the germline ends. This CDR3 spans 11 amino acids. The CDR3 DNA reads TGCAGTGTGGCGGGAAACTACGAGCAGTACTTC. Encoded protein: CSVAGNYEQYF.

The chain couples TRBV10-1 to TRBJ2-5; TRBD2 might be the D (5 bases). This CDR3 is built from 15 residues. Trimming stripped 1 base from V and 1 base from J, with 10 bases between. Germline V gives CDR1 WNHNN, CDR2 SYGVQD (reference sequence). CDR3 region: CASSEFGESQETQYF. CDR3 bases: TGCGCCAGCAGTGAGTTTGGGGAGAGCCAAGAGACCCAGTACTTC.

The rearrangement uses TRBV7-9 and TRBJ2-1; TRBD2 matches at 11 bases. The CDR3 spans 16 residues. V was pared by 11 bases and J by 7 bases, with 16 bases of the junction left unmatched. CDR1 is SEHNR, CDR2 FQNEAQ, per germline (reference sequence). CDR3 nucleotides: TGTGCCGGCAAAGTTGCAACTAGCGGGAGTGCGAATGAGCAGTTCTTC. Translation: CAGKVATSGSANEQFF.